Each of the 7 T cell receptor beta chains below was sequenced from the same sample in a study of response to subunit inactivated influenza vaccine. TCRdb processed the RT-PCR reads anew with MiXCR; each CDR3 protein has one entry. The table records about 160,000 distinct CDR3 sequences, approximately 10% of them present only once. This specimen was non-naive T cells sorted from PBMCs, taken more than 35 days after vaccination. These receptors were taken from a man between 50 and 59 years old who received an inactivated influenza vaccine.

This clonotype was detected a few times. The chain joins TRBV20-1 to TRBJ1-2; 8 nucleotides align to TRBD1. Trimming cost V 8 bases and J 2 bases; bases outside gene matches: 10. Per germline, CDR1 DFQATT and CDR2 SNEGSKA (reference sequence). This CDR3 contains 14 residues. CDR3 sequence reads: CSTESGTGNYGYTF. In DNA form, the CDR3 reads TGCAGTACCGAATCCGGGACAGGCAACTATGGCTACACCTTC.

The J gene is TRBJ2-5, the V gene TRBV7-2; the D is unclear. Germline-derived CDR1 and CDR2 are SGHTA and FQGNSA. The V end lost 5 bases, the J end lost 2 bases, and 15 bases lay between the germline ends. The CDR3 has 15 amino acids. CDR3 bases: TGTGCCAGCAGCCCTAACGGCCTGGGGCAAGAGACCCAGTACTTC. Its translation: CASSPNGLGQETQYF.

The table lists this clonotype with a few counts. The chain employs TRBV12-3 or TRBV12-4 and TRBJ2-3; perhaps D is TRBD1 or TRBD2 (5 bases each). Deletions cut 2 bases from V and 0 bases from J, with 15 bases between. The CDR3 contains 17 residues. The CDR3: CASSLKWWGGSTDTQYF. The CDR3 DNA reads TGTGCCAGCAGTTTAAAGTGGTGGGGCGGGAGCACAGATACGCAGTATTTT.

In this sample, this clonotype turned up many times. The CDR3 loop is CASSADGANRVYEQYF. CDR3 coding DNA: TGTGCCAGCAGCGCAGACGGTGCCAATCGGGTCTACGAGCAGTACTTC. V and J are TRBV7-2 and TRBJ2-7; D is ambiguous. Trimming stripped 5 bases from V and 3 bases from J, with 20 bases between. The CDR3 runs 16 residues. Germline lookup yields CDR1 SGHTA and CDR2 FQGNSA.

This clonotype has ten or more counts. V gene TRBV2 combines with J gene TRBJ2-5; D might be TRBD2 (5 bases). Trimming shortened V by 6 bases and J by 1 base, and 9 bases separated the two germline ends. The CDR3 is 13 amino acids. CDR1 is SNHLY, CDR2 FYNNEI, per germline. The CDR3 DNA sequence: TGTGCCAGCAGCCGAGGGTCCCAAGAGACCCAGTACTTC. Its protein product is CASSRGSQETQYF. The full variable domain, in which reference TRBV2 and TRBJ2-5 provide the parts outside the CDR3, is EPEVTQTPSHQVTQMGQEVILRCVPISNHLYFYWYRQILGQKVEFLVSFYNNEISEKSEIFDDQFSVERPDGSNFTLKIRSTKLEDSAMYFCASSRGSQETQYFGPGTRLLVL.

The chain uses TRBV6-2 or TRBV6-3 and TRBJ2-2; the D gene could be TRBD1 or TRBD2 (5 bases each). V lost 4 bases, J lost 2 bases, and 17 bases lay in between. Looked up from germline, CDR1 is MNHEY and CDR2 is SVGEGT. CDR3 size: 17 residues. This CDR3 reads CASSSHLRGPNTGELFF. The CDR3 DNA reads TGTGCCAGCAGTTCGCACCTCCGGGGCCCCAACACCGGGGAGCTGTTTTTT.

This clonotype qualifies as medium-sized. The gene calls are TRBV7-8 and TRBJ2-3; 10 nucleotides line up with TRBD2. Unmatched junction bases numbered 5, after V lost 0 bases and J lost 2 bases. Per germline, CDR1 SGHVS and CDR2 FQNEAQ. The CDR3 covers 17 residues. CDR3 in amino acids: CASSLALAGGNTDTQYF. The DNA of the CDR3 is TGTGCCAGCAGCTTAGCGTTAGCGGGGGGAAACACAGATACGCAGTATTTT.